Presented here are 6 T cell receptor beta chains from one specimen sequenced in a study of cytomegalovirus exposure and HLA in healthy donors. The PCR used 60 Vbeta and 13 Jbeta primers. Using immunoSEQ multiplex PCR, the repertoire was profiled, and TCRdb retains in-frame clones only, with some absent. The sample includes about 160,000 clones, around 80% seen only once; the top ten take about 1%. The sample comprised PBMCs. These receptors all come from a woman aged 40 to 50 in good health and CMV-seronegative.

This clone was found a few times. The V and J genes are TRBV5-6 and TRBJ1-1; TRBD1 matches at 8 bases. The length of the CDR3 is 13 residues. Germline trimming cut 2 bases from V and 4 bases from J; bases unmatched to any gene: 1. Germline assignment: CDR1 SGHDT and CDR2 YYEEEE. CDR3: CASSLGTGTEAFF. CDR3 bases: TGTGCCAGCAGCTTAGGGACAGGCACTGAAGCTTTCTTT.

The chain combines TRBV2 with TRBJ1-1; TRBD1 matches 10 bases. V gave up 6 bases and J gave up 10 bases; unmatched junction bases: 8. The CDR3 is made up of 13 amino acids. Germline CDR1 is SNHLY and CDR2 is FYNNEI. CDR3 bases: TGTGCCAGCAGAGGGACAGGGGAAAGGGCAGCTTTCTTT. Its translation is CASRGTGERAAFF.

This chain uses TRBV9 with TRBJ1-1, with a weak D call TRBD1 (5 bases). The CDR3 has 13 residues. Trimming stripped 4 bases from V and 1 base from J, with 8 bases between. Germline assignment: CDR1 SGDLS and CDR2 YYNGEE. The CDR3 reads CASSYTGNTEAFF. The CDR3 DNA sequence: TGTGCCAGCAGCTATACAGGGAACACTGAAGCTTTCTTT.

The V gene is TRBV19, the J gene TRBJ2-5; TRBD2 agrees at 11 bases. The ends lost 6 bases at V and 5 bases at J; junction bases unmatched: 11. The CDR3 consists of 16 residues. Germline CDR1 and CDR2: LNHDA and SQIVND (reference sequence). The CDR3 here is CASSTLGIAGGETQYF. CDR3 in DNA: TGTGCCAGTAGCACCCTGGGGATAGCGGGAGGGGAGACCCAGTACTTC.

The chain employs TRBV18 and TRBJ1-1; the match to TRBD1 covers 7 bases. V lost 4 bases, J lost 2 bases, and 10 bases stayed unmatched. This CDR3 is built from 16 residues. CDR1 is KGHSH, CDR2 LQKENI, per germline. The CDR3 nucleotides are TGTGCCAGCTCACTTCAAGAGACAGGGATTAACACTGAAGCTTTCTTT. It translates to CASSLQETGINTEAFF.

V usage is TRBV5-1 and J usage is TRBJ1-1; D is possibly TRBD1 (6 bases). The ends were cut back, 3 bases at V and 4 bases at J, with 16 bases in the middle. Germline V CDR1 and CDR2: SGHRS, YFSETQ. The length of the CDR3 is 15 residues. Here the CDR3 reads CASSSGTTEGTEAFF. The CDR3, as DNA: TGCGCCAGCAGCTCTGGGACAACTGAGGGCACTGAAGCTTTCTTT.